The clone carrying this TCR beta chain was picked up a small number of times. Its antigen remains unidentified. A read error may account for a junction end that differs from germline. Treatment indicated: approximately 11-day PBMC culture with coronavirus spike peptide pools or control peptides (ViraFEST assay). Oncomine TCR Beta short-read sequencing was applied to DNA from cultured CD4+ T cells. TCRdb reprocessed the PCR reads with MiXCR, giving one entry per CDR3 protein. The sample shows about 15,000 distinct CDR3 sequences, around half of them seen only once. These data are taken from a study of vaccination and CD4 T cells after COVID-19. The germline CDR1 and CDR2 sequences are MNHEY and SVGAGI. The CDR3 totals 13 residues.

The clonotype comes from a human donor who had recovered from COVID-19. The V call is TRBV6-5, the J call TRBJ1-2; 11 bases fit TRBD1. Sample: CD4+ T cells from blood, cultured in vitro. The CDR3 bases are TGTGCCAGCAGTTACAGGACAGGGGGCGCAAGGGCCTTC. Its protein is CASSYRTGGARAF.